These 15 T cell receptor beta chains were sequenced from one sample in a study of T cells in Graves' hyperthyroidism and ophthalmopathy. TCR beta CDR3 sequences were amplified from RNA transcripts. The primer set for the first-round RT-PCR of the TCR CDR3 was HTBI. TCRdb reanalysed the multiplex PCR reads using MiXCR and keeps one entry per CDR3 protein. Of a few hundred thousand distinct CDR3 sequences in the sample, roughly 46% were seen once. Sequencing was done on a sample of peripheral blood or thyroid tissue (not recorded which). Source of these receptors: a woman between 18 and 29 years old with Graves' hyperthyroidism.

This clonotype appeared a single time. The chain couples TRBV12-3 or TRBV12-4 to TRBJ1-1; D perhaps matches TRBD1 (6 bases). This CDR3 is built from 15 residues. V lost 7 bases to trimming and J lost 11 bases, with 26 bases between them. The CDR3 protein is CASNAGRTGGAGAFF. CDR3 nucleotide sequence: TGTGCCAGCAACGCCGGGAGGACCGGGGGGGCTGGCGCTTTCTTT.

The gene calls are TRBV7-2 and TRBJ1-4; 9 bases fit TRBD1. CDR3 length: 15 residues. The germline CDR1 and CDR2 sequences are SGHTA and FQGNSA. The junction had 10 bases not matched to a gene; V was cut back by 6 bases and J by 8 bases. This CDR3 is CASRPVGQGREKLFF. The CDR3 nucleotides read TGTGCCAGCAGACCGGTGGGACAGGGAAGGGAAAAACTGTTTTTT.

Ten or more counts support this clonotype. J is TRBJ2-7 and V is TRBV7-2; TRBD2 aligns across 10 bases. CDR1 SGHTA and CDR2 FQGNSA come from the germline V gene. The CDR3 consists of 15 residues. V lost 1 base, J lost 2 bases, and 2 bases stayed unmatched. CDR3 in amino acids: CASSLVLAGAYEQYF. The DNA for the CDR3 is TGTGCCAGCAGCTTAGTCCTAGCGGGAGCCTACGAGCAGTACTTC.

This clonotype was recorded a few times. Being one base from a much bigger clone, this may be a read error. No conserved phenylalanine or tryptophan is present at the end of the CDR3, so a read error is the likely explanation. The rearrangement links TRBV14 to TRBJ2-7; TRBD1 might be the D (7 bases). Looked up from germline, CDR1 is SGHDN and CDR2 is FVKESK. V lost 1 base, J lost 3 bases, and 10 bases lay in between. This CDR3 comprises 14 residues. CDR3 sequence reads: CASSQGRGHYEQYL. The CDR3 DNA sequence: TGTGCCAGCAGCCAAGGGAGGGGGCACTACGAGCAGTACCTC.

This clonotype showed up just a few times. CDR3 sequence: CSASIEAKRQPQHF. CDR3 in DNA: TGCAGTGCTAGTATCGAGGCCAAAAGACAGCCCCAGCATTTT. This rearrangement joins TRBV20-1 to TRBJ1-5; D gene unclear. V lost 3 bases, J lost 7 bases, and 16 bases lay in between. This CDR3 spans 14 amino acids. Germline V gene data show CDR1 as DFQATT and CDR2 as SNEGSKA (reference sequence).

This chain joins TRBV5-5 and TRBJ1-2; perhaps TRBD1 as D (6 bases). The CDR3 covers 15 residues. The germline gives CDR1 SGHKS, CDR2 YYEKEE (reference sequence). V was trimmed by 0 bases and J by 3 bases, leaving 12 bases between them. In DNA, the CDR3 is TGTGCCAGCAGCTTGGATCCGACAGGTTACTATGGCTACACCTTC. Protein: CASSLDPTGYYGYTF.

As to this clonotype: At one end, the junction sequence differs from germline, possibly due to a read error. V is TRBV7-7 and J is TRBJ2-1, with 13 bases lining up with TRBD2. The CDR3 is 20 residues long. CDR1 is SSHAT, CDR2 FNYEAQ, per germline (reference sequence). CDR3 sequence: CASSYSGTSGNLNSYNEQFF. The CDR3 region has the DNA TGTGCTAGCAGCTATAGTGGGACTAGCGGGAACCTAAACTCCTACAATGAGCAGTTCTTC.

Many counts were recorded for this clonotype. The chain uses TRBV29-1 and TRBJ2-1; D might be TRBD2 (6 bases). With 7 bases removed from V and 10 bases from J, the gap between germline ends came to 20 bases. CDR1 SQVTM and CDR2 ANQGSEA come from the germline V gene. The CDR3 is 13 residues long. For the CDR3, the DNA is TGCAGCGGGGGGGACTTAGTAAGTTGGGAGCAGTTCTTC. Encoded protein: CSGGDLVSWEQFF.

The CDR3 region is CASSPYLAGADEQYF. CDR3 DNA sequence: TGTGCCAGCAGCCCCTACTTAGCGGGAGCGGACGAGCAGTACTTC. The chain joins TRBV6-5 to TRBJ2-7; 9 positions match TRBD2. The CDR3 is 15 residues long. After removal of 6 bases from V and 5 bases from J, the junction contained 11 bases not matched to a gene. From germline, CDR1 is MNHEY and CDR2 SVGAGI.

This rearrangement joins TRBV7-2 to TRBJ1-3, with a weak D call TRBD1 (5 bases). V dropped 4 bases and J dropped 9 bases, with 10 bases sitting between them. The CDR3 sequence is 12 residues long. Per the germline V gene, CDR1 is SGHTA and CDR2 is FQGNSA. CDR3 in amino acids: CASSWRDGTIYF. The CDR3 DNA sequence: TGTGCCAGCAGCTGGAGGGACGGCACCATATATTTT.

The chain is built from TRBV6-5 and TRBJ1-2; 7 bases agree with TRBD1. The junction had 6 bases not matched to a gene; V was cut back by 0 bases and J by 2 bases. The CDR3 totals 16 residues. CDR1 and CDR2 from the germline V gene are MNHEY and SVGAGI. In nucleotides, the CDR3 is TGTGCCAGCAGTTACTCGATGACAGGGAGCAACTATGGCTACACCTTC. Residues: CASSYSMTGSNYGYTF.

The chain combines TRBV7-3 with TRBJ2-3; D gene unclear. CDR1 SGHTA and CDR2 FQGTGA come from the germline V gene. Trimming shortened V by 5 bases and J by 2 bases, and 14 bases separated the two germline ends. The length of the CDR3 is 15 residues. The CDR3 DNA sequence: TGTGCCAGCAGCGTCACTCCAGCATACACAGATACGCAGTATTTT. Encoded protein: CASSVTPAYTDTQYF.

The chain uses TRBV7-2 and TRBJ2-6; 9 bases agree with TRBD2. CDR3 length: 19 residues. J lost 4 bases, V lost 5 bases, and 15 bases had no gene match. The germline CDR1 and CDR2 sequences are SGHTA and FQGNSA. This CDR3 is CASSPGGVAGVPGANVLTF. Written as DNA, the CDR3 is TGTGCCAGCAGCCCCGGGGGGGTAGCGGGAGTTCCAGGGGCCAACGTCCTGACTTTC.

The chain has TRBV3-1 and TRBJ1-2; the D gene is possibly TRBD1 (6 bases). This CDR3 has 13 residues. Germline CDR1 is LGHDT and CDR2 is YNNKEL (reference sequence). V lost 8 bases, J lost 0 bases, and 10 bases lay in between. CDR3 residues: CASLDRANYGYTF. DNA for the CDR3: TGTGCCAGCCTGGACAGAGCTAACTATGGCTACACCTTC.

The V call is TRBV5-5, the J call TRBJ2-6; 7 nucleotides match TRBD1. The germline V gene encodes CDR1 SGHKS and CDR2 YYEKEE (reference sequence). The CDR3 has 17 amino acids. J gave up 5 bases and V 10 bases, and 18 bases lay outside the gene matches. The chain's CDR3 is CACNPGQPFRRANVLTF. The CDR3 coding sequence is TGTGCCTGCAATCCGGGACAGCCTTTTCGTCGGGCCAACGTCCTGACTTTC.